Following are 7 T cell receptor beta chains from one sample sequenced in a study of OX40 agonist ivuxolimab in advanced cancers. The library was generated by the immunoSEQ multiplex PCR assay. As stored in TCRdb, this immuneACCESS dataset retains in-frame rearrangements with V and J assigned. A fraction of the clones does not appear; measured against another copy, unresolved V genes explain less than half of the discrepancy, and the remainder lacks a known reason. The sample includes 20,000 to 30,000 clones, with about 74% observed a single time. Jointly, the top ten make up approximately 15% of the sample. Here the sequenced sample was CD4+ or CD8+ T cells sorted from blood, taken in a trial of the OX40 agonist ivuxolimab. These receptors were collected from an adult with an advanced solid tumor such as melanoma, head and neck, liver or kidney cancer.

This chain links TRBV18 with TRBJ1-1; D is ambiguous. The CDR3 sequence is 14 residues long. Trimming cost V 4 bases and J 1 base, with 10 bases left between them. CDR1 KGHSH and CDR2 LQKENI come from the germline V gene. The DNA of the CDR3 is TGTGCCAGCTCACTATCGGTTGGGAACACTGAAGCTTTCTTT. Its translation is CASSLSVGNTEAFF.

This chain uses TRBV6-4 with TRBJ1-2; the D is unclear. The CDR3 sequence is 13 residues long. V lost 3 bases and J lost 8, with 13 bases in between. From germline, CDR1 is MRHNA and CDR2 SNTAGT. In nucleotides, the CDR3 is TGTGCCAGCAGTGAAACTGCGGGCAGGGGCTACACCTTC. Translating gives CASSETAGRGYTF.

This chain links TRBV4-1 with TRBJ2-5, with D tentatively TRBD1 or TRBD2 (6 bases each). The germline V gene encodes CDR1 MGHRA and CDR2 YSYEKL. The CDR3 loop spans 16 amino acids. Trimming shortened V by 4 bases and J by 4 bases, and 19 bases separated the two germline ends. The CDR3: CASSLASGRGGETQYF. CDR3 bases: TGCGCCAGCAGCCTAGCCTCTGGCAGGGGAGGAGAGACCCAGTACTTC.

This chain uses TRBV5-5 with TRBJ2-5; TRBD1 agrees at 7 bases. The V segment lost 2 bases and the J segment 4 bases; nucleotides outside the gene matches: 2. CDR1 and CDR2 (germline): SGHKS, YYEKEE (reference sequence). The CDR3 covers 13 residues. CDR3 residues: CASSFNRGETQYF. CDR3 DNA: TGTGCCAGCAGCTTCAACAGGGGAGAGACCCAGTACTTC.

This clone has a single count. This chain joins TRBV7-9 and TRBJ1-5; D gene ambiguous. CDR1 and CDR2 from the germline V gene are SEHNR and FQNEAQ (reference sequence). CDR3 length: 18 amino acids. The ends were cut back, 5 bases at V and 0 bases at J, with 20 bases in the middle. The CDR3 DNA reads TGTGCCAGCAGCCCCAGTTTCGCCTCAGGTTATAGCAATCAGCCCCAGCATTTT. It yields the protein CASSPSFASGYSNQPQHF.

This clone was detected only a few times. This chain joins TRBV5-6 and TRBJ2-4, with D tentatively TRBD1 (6 bases). Trimming stripped 3 bases from V and 7 bases from J, with 11 bases between. The CDR3 extends over 13 amino acids. Germline V gene sequence: CDR1 SGHDT, CDR2 YYEEEE. DNA of the CDR3: TGTGCCAGCAGCTATGGGACATGGAACATTCAGTACTTC. It codes for CASSYGTWNIQYF.

This chain joins TRBV6-6 and TRBJ2-7; D not certain. CDR1 is MNHNY and CDR2 is SVGAGI in the germline V gene (reference sequence). V lost 0 bases and J 3 bases, leaving 6 bases between the germline ends. This CDR3 is built from 13 residues. The CDR3 DNA is TGTGCCAGCAGTTACTCGCGTGGCTACGAGCAGTACTTC. Its translation is CASSYSRGYEQYF.